This entry lists 28 T cell receptor beta chains sequenced from one sample in a study of T-cell memory formation after mild COVID-19. TCRdb analysed the 5' RACE reads with MiXCR anew, one entry per CDR3 protein. The repertoire holds hundreds of thousands of distinct CDR3 sequences, 20% to 25% seen once, with around 13% in the top ten. The specimen sequenced was PBMCs or a T cell subset sorted from them (not recorded which). The receptor set was obtained from an adult woman who had mild COVID-19 (a few samples of this study predate the infection). Cell type and time point are not known.

There are a few counts of this clonotype. The chain uses TRBV5-1 and TRBJ2-2; the D is unclear. Germline CDR1 SGHRS, CDR2 YFSETQ. Between the trimmed V and J ends, which lost 4 bases and 2 bases, there was a span of 15 bases. CDR3 size: 16 residues. Here the CDR3 reads CASSLSQGGNTGELFF. The CDR3 nucleotides read TGCGCCAGCAGCCTTTCACAAGGCGGAAACACCGGGGAGCTGTTTTTT.

The chain recombines TRBV18 with TRBJ2-1; no definite D call. The germline CDR1 and CDR2 sequences are KGHSH and LQKENI. The CDR3 has 12 amino acids. The ends were cut back, 3 bases at V and 8 bases at J, with 8 bases in the middle. CDR3 in amino acids: CASSPPDYEQFF. In DNA form, the CDR3 reads TGTGCCAGCTCACCTCCCGATTATGAGCAGTTCTTC.

This clonotype was found a few times. The genes are TRBV9 and TRBJ2-7; possible D gene TRBD1, 7 bases. V dropped 4 bases and J dropped 4 bases, with 18 bases sitting between them. CDR1 SGDLS and CDR2 YYNGEE come from the germline V gene. This CDR3 is built from 15 residues. The CDR3 DNA reads as TGTGCCAGCAGCCCGTCGGCGGGACAGTCGTACGAGCAGTACTTC. The encoded protein is CASSPSAGQSYEQYF.

V and J are TRBV6-5 and TRBJ1-1, with 9 bases identical to TRBD1. Germline trimming cut 6 bases from V and 12 bases from J; bases unmatched to any gene: 5. CDR1 and CDR2 (germline): MNHEY, SVGAGI. The CDR3 covers 11 residues. The CDR3: CASSQGQGTFF. DNA of the CDR3: TGTGCCAGCAGCCAGGGACAGGGAACTTTCTTT.

In its sample, this clonotype was seen a few times. The chain uses TRBV9 and TRBJ1-2; D is unresolved. Trimming took off 0 bases at V and 8 bases at J, with 14 bases between the two ends. Germline values: CDR1 SGDLS, CDR2 YYNGEE. The CDR3 is 14 amino acids. CDR3 residues: CASSVGVGGRGYTF. Here the CDR3 DNA reads TGTGCCAGCAGCGTAGGGGTAGGAGGGCGAGGCTACACCTTC.

This clonotype has just a few counts. The V and J genes are TRBV7-3 and TRBJ2-1; D is possibly TRBD2 (5 bases). The CDR3 spans 15 residues. Trimming cost V 1 base and J 5 bases, with 12 bases left between them. The germline V gene has CDR1 SGHTA and CDR2 FQGTGA. CDR3 DNA sequence: TGTGCCAGCAGCTTAAGTAGTAGCGTGGACAATGAGCAGTTCTTC. Protein: CASSLSSSVDNEQFF.

There are a few counts of this clonotype. This rearrangement joins TRBV7-9 to TRBJ2-7; D remains ambiguous. Germline V gene data show CDR1 as SEHNR and CDR2 as FQNEAQ (reference sequence). Trimming shortened V by 1 base and J by 6 bases, and 7 bases separated the two germline ends. The CDR3 covers 12 residues. CDR3 sequence reads: CASSLDWGEQYF. Here the CDR3 DNA reads TGTGCCAGCAGCTTAGATTGGGGCGAGCAGTACTTC.

The rearrangement joins TRBV20-1 to TRBJ1-1, with D tentatively TRBD1 (6 bases). CDR3 length: 14 residues. V lost 8 bases and J lost 2, with 18 bases in between. Looked up from germline, CDR1 is DFQATT and CDR2 is SNEGSKA (reference sequence). This CDR3 is CSLLGALPNTEAFF. CDR3 in DNA: TGCAGTCTGCTGGGGGCCCTCCCCAACACTGAAGCTTTCTTT.

This chain links TRBV4-2 with TRBJ2-5; D possibly corresponds to TRBD1 (6 bases). The V and J ends lost 0 bases and 5 bases respectively, with 13 bases between them. The CDR3 loop spans 15 amino acids. Germline V CDR1 and CDR2: LGHNA, YNFKEQ. The chain's CDR3 is CASSQDNREIETQYF. Written as DNA, the CDR3 is TGTGCCAGCAGCCAAGATAACAGGGAAATCGAGACCCAGTACTTC.

A few counts support this clonotype. V and J are TRBV29-1 and TRBJ2-7, with D possibly matching TRBD1 (6 bases). V was cut by 5 bases and J by 7 bases, with 21 bases left in between. Germline loops: CDR1 SQVTM, CDR2 ANQGSEA. This CDR3 comprises 14 residues. For the CDR3, the DNA is TGCAGCGTTTTGCCCCGAGGGGGAGCGAGTGAGCAGTACTTC. It codes for CSVLPRGGASEQYF.

The chain has TRBV7-3 and TRBJ2-5, with 16 positions matching TRBD2. Germline V gene data show CDR1 as SGHTA and CDR2 as FQGTGA. J gave up 5 bases and V 0 bases, and 6 bases lay outside the gene matches. This CDR3 has 18 residues. In DNA form, the CDR3 reads TGTGCCAGCAGCTTAACTGGGACTAGCGGGGGGGCCGCGGAGACCCAGTACTTC. Translation gives CASSLTGTSGGAAETQYF.

The rearrangement uses TRBV15 and TRBJ2-3; perhaps TRBD2 as D (5 bases). The CDR3 totals 13 residues. Germline V lookup: CDR1 LNHNV, CDR2 YYDKDF (reference sequence). Between the trimmed V and J ends, which lost 11 bases and 6 bases, there was a span of 18 bases. In DNA form, the CDR3 reads TGTGCCGCCAAGGACTTCCTCGGCGATACGCAGTATTTT. Protein product: CAAKDFLGDTQYF.

The chain links TRBV12-3 or TRBV12-4 to TRBJ2-5; D is tentatively TRBD1 or TRBD2 (6 bases each). The CDR3 spans 15 residues. Trimming shortened V by 6 bases and J by 5 bases, and 19 bases separated the two germline ends. In DNA, the CDR3 is TGTGCCAGCAGCCATGTAGGGGGGATGGGGGAGACCCAGTACTTC. Translation: CASSHVGGMGETQYF.

This chain links TRBV7-9 with TRBJ2-7, with TRBD2 identical over 8 bases. The germline V gene encodes CDR1 SEHNR and CDR2 FQNEAQ (reference sequence). The V segment lost 9 bases and the J segment 6 bases; nucleotides outside the gene matches: 16. The CDR3 totals 15 residues. Written as DNA, the CDR3 is TGTGCCAGTCTTCCCGAGGGAGCGGGAGTTGGCGAGCAGTACTTC. As protein: CASLPEGAGVGEQYF. The full variable domain, completed using reference TRBV7-9 and TRBJ2-7, is DTGVSQNPRHKITKRGQNVTFRCDPISEHNRLYWYRQTLGQGPEFLTYFQNEAQLEKSRLLSDRFSAERPKGSFSTLEIQRTEQGDSAMYLCASLPEGAGVGEQYFGPGTRLTVT.

V is TRBV27 and J is TRBJ2-2; TRBD2 matches at 7 bases. The germline CDR1 and CDR2 sequences are MNHEY and SMNVEV (reference sequence). Trimming took 4 bases from V and 6 from J; bases not matched to a gene: 17. There are 18 residues in the CDR3. The CDR3 region is CASSSPSIAGLIPGELFF. The CDR3 DNA sequence: TGTGCCAGCAGTTCCCCGTCTATAGCGGGTCTGATCCCCGGGGAGCTGTTTTTT.

This clonotype was detected many times. CDR3 bases: TGTGCCAGCAGGAGGACGAGCGGGAGTCGCCCCAATGAGCAGTTCTTC. Translation: CASRRTSGSRPNEQFF. The chain combines TRBV12-3 or TRBV12-4 with TRBJ2-1, with 8 positions matching TRBD2. The CDR3 length is 16 residues. Unmatched junction bases numbered 13, after V lost 6 bases and J lost 6 bases.

This clonotype has more than one count but fewer than ten. This chain uses TRBV7-2 with TRBJ1-2; unclear D gene. CDR3 length: 16 amino acids. Germline lookup yields CDR1 SGHTA and CDR2 FQGNSA. Trimming cost V 1 base and J 6 bases, with 18 bases left between them. The CDR3 nucleotides read TGTGCCAGCAGCTTAGATCGTGTTACAAGCAACAATGGCTACACCTTC. It yields the protein CASSLDRVTSNNGYTF.

This clonotype has at least ten counts. The chain links TRBV2 to TRBJ2-7; 13 nucleotides agree with TRBD2. This CDR3 has 16 residues. CDR1 and CDR2 from the germline V gene are SNHLY and FYNNEI. Trimming at V came to 2 bases and at J to 3 bases, leaving 4 bases not matched to a gene. DNA of the CDR3: TGTGCCAGCAGTGAACGGACTAGCGGGAGTCACTACGAGCAGTACTTC. It translates to CASSERTSGSHYEQYF.

This clonotype was observed a handful of times. V gene TRBV9 combines with J gene TRBJ2-6; no clear D. V lost 1 base and J lost 4, with 3 bases in between. The length of the CDR3 is 13 residues. Germline V gene sequence: CDR1 SGDLS, CDR2 YYNGEE. The CDR3 DNA reads as TGTGCCAGCAGCGTAACCGGGGCCAACGTCCTGACTTTC. Translation gives CASSVTGANVLTF.

This sequence joins TRBV6-5 and TRBJ2-7; TRBD1 aligns across 7 bases. The CDR3 loop spans 13 amino acids. Germline loops: CDR1 MNHEY, CDR2 SVGAGI. The V segment lost 6 bases and the J segment 5 bases; nucleotides outside the gene matches: 7. CDR3 bases: TGTGCCAGCAGCGGGACAGCAAAAAACGAGCAGTACTTC. Its protein product is CASSGTAKNEQYF.

This clonotype was detected only a few times. The J gene is TRBJ2-1, the V gene TRBV24-1; D remains ambiguous. V was shortened by 6 bases and J by 10 bases, with 9 bases between the two germline ends. This CDR3 comprises 11 residues. The germline gives CDR1 KGHDR, CDR2 SFDVKD. CDR3 sequence: CATSLFDEQFF. CDR3 nucleotide sequence: TGTGCCACCAGTTTGTTCGACGAGCAGTTCTTC.

In its sample, this clonotype was seen a few times. This chain uses TRBV15 with TRBJ1-1; 10 nucleotides align to TRBD1. Germline CDR1 and CDR2: LNHNV and YYDKDF (reference sequence). CDR3 size: 15 residues. V was pared by 3 bases and J by 3 bases, with 4 bases of the junction left unmatched. CDR3: CATSSDRGLDTEAFF. The CDR3, as DNA: TGTGCCACCAGCAGCGACAGGGGGCTGGACACTGAAGCTTTCTTT.

This clonotype was detected only a few times. The gene calls are TRBV12-3 or TRBV12-4 and TRBJ2-2; D ambiguous. The V and J ends lost 6 bases and 3 bases respectively, with 11 bases between them. This CDR3 spans 14 amino acids. CDR3 nucleotides: TGTGCCAGCAGCCCCGTACTTGACACCGGGGAGCTGTTTTTT. As protein: CASSPVLDTGELFF.

The chain has TRBV9 and TRBJ1-5, with no clear D. Looked up from germline, CDR1 is SGDLS and CDR2 is YYNGEE. The V and J ends lost 6 bases and 2 bases respectively, with 18 bases between them. CDR3 size: 16 residues. CDR3 sequence: CASTGTHPAGNQPQHF. DNA of the CDR3: TGTGCCAGCACCGGTACCCACCCCGCCGGCAATCAGCCCCAGCATTTT.

This clonotype was detected only a few times. The gene calls are TRBV11-3 and TRBJ2-5; 10 positions match TRBD2. The trim removed 3 bases at V and 2 bases at J, leaving 15 bases unmatched. The CDR3 totals 19 residues. CDR1 is SGHNT, CDR2 YENEEA, per germline. Here the CDR3 reads CASSFRHLASGGLQETQYF. CDR3 in DNA: TGTGCCAGCAGCTTCCGTCATCTCGCTAGCGGGGGACTTCAAGAGACCCAGTACTTC.

This clonotype was seen only a few times. This chain links TRBV6-5 with TRBJ2-1, with TRBD2 matching 8 bases. The germline CDR1 and CDR2 sequences are MNHEY and SVGAGI. Losses at the gene ends were 2 bases for V and 8 bases for J; bases not matched to a gene: 14. The CDR3 runs to 17 residues. CDR3 nucleotide sequence: TGTGCCAGCAGTTACGGTTCGCGGGAGGCCCCATTGGATGAGCAGTTCTTC. Residues: CASSYGSREAPLDEQFF.

CDR3 sequence reads: CAWSVIGGELFF. For the CDR3, the DNA is TGTGCCTGGAGTGTCATAGGGGGGGAGCTGTTTTTT. The chain is built from TRBV30 and TRBJ2-2; D not certain. The CDR3 has 12 amino acids. Germline values: CDR1 GTSNPN, CDR2 SVGIG (reference sequence). Trimming shortened V by 0 bases and J by 8 bases, and 7 bases separated the two germline ends.

In this sample, this clonotype turned up a few times. The J gene is TRBJ2-3, the V gene TRBV4-1; 7 nucleotides agree with TRBD2. V lost 1 base, J lost 4 bases, and 5 bases stayed unmatched. The CDR3 loop spans 15 amino acids. CDR1 is MGHRA, CDR2 YSYEKL, per germline. In nucleotides, the CDR3 is TGCGCCAGCAGCCAAGGTCCCCGGGGGGCAGATACGCAGTATTTT. Translation gives CASSQGPRGADTQYF.